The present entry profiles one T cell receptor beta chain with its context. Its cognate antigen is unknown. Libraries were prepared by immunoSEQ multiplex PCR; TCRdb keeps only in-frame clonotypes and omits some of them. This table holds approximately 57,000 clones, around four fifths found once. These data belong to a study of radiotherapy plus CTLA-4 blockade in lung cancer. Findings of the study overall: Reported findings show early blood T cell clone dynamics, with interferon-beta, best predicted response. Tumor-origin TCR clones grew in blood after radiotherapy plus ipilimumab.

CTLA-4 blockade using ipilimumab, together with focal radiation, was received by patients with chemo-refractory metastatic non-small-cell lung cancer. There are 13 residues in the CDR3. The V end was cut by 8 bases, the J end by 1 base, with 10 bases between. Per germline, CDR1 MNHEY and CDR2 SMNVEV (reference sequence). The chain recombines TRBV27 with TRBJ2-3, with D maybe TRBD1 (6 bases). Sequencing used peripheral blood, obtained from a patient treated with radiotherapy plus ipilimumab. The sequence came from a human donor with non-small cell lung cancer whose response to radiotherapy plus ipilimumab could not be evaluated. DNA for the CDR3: TGTGCCAGCCGGCCAGGGGGCACAGATACGCAGTATTTT. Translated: CASRPGGTDTQYF.